This T cell receptor beta chain was sequenced in a study of blood T cell repertoires in COVID-19. The overall study: Sites in the United States, Italy and Spain provided acute and convalescent COVID-19 samples. Sample material is recorded as cDNA or gDNA derived from T cells, B-cell-depleted T cells, or PBMCs.

As originally analysed: Amplification of reference gene primers provided the estimated nucleated cell counts. Using immunoSEQ multiplex PCR, the repertoire was profiled, and TCRdb retains in-frame clones only, with some absent. For V, J and clone size, that table is used; D and trimming come from the DNA. The sample holds about 56,000 clones, around 82% seen once. V lost 3 bases to trimming and J lost 6 bases, with 15 bases between them. The V gene's germline CDR1 is KGHSH and CDR2 LQKENI. This CDR3 spans 14 amino acids. The sequenced material came from peripheral blood. The clonotype was recovered from a woman older than 75 with acute or convalescent COVID-19. The chain employs TRBV18 and TRBJ2-7; D not resolved. CDR3 amino acids: CASSPEVGPPEQYF. CDR3 nucleotide sequence: TGTGCCAGCTCACCTGAGGTTGGTCCCCCCGAGCAGTACTTC.